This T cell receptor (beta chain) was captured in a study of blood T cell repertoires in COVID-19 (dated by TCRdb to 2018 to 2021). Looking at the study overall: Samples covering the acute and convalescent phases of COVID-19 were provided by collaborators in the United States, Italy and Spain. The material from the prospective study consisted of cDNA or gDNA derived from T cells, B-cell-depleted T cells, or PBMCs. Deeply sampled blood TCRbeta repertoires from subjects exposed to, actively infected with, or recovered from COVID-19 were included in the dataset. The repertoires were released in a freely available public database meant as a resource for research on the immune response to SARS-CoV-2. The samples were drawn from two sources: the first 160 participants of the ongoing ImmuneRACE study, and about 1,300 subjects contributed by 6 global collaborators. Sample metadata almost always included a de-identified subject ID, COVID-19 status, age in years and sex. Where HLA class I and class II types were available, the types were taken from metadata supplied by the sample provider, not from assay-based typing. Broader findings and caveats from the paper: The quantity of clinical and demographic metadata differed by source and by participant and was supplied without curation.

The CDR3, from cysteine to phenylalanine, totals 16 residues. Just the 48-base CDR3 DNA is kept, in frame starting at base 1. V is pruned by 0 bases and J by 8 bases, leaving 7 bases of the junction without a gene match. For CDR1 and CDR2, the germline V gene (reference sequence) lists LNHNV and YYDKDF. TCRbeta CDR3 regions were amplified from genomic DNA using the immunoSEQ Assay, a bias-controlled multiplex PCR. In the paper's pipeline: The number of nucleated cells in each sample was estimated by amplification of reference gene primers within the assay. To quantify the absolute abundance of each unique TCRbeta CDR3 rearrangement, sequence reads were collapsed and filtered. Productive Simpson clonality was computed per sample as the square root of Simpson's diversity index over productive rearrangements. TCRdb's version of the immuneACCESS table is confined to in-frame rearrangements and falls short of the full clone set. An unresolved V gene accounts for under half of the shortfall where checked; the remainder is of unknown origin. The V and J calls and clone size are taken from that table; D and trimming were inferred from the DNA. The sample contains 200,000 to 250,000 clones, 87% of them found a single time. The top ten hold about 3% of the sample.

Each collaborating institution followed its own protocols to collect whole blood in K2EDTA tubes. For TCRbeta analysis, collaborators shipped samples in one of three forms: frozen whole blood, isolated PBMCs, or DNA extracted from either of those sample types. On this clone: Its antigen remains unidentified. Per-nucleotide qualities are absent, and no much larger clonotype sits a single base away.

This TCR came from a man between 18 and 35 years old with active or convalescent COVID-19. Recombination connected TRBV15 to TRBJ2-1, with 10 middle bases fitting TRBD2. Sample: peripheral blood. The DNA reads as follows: TGTGCCACCAGCAGAGAGGACGCTAGCGGGAGCTATGAGCAGTTCTTC. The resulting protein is CATSREDASGSYEQFF.